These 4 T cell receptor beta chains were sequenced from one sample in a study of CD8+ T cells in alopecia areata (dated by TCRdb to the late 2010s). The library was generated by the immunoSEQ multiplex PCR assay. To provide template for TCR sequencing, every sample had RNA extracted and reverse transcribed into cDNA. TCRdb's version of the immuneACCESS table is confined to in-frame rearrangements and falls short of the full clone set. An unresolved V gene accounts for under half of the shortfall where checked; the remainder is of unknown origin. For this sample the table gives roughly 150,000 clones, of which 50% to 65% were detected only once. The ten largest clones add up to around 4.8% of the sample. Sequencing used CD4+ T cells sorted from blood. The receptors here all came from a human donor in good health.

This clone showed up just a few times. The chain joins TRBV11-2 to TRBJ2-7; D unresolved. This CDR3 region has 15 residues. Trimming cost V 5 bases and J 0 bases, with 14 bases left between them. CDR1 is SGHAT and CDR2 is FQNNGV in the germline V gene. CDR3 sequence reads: CASSPLRDHSYEQYF. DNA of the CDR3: TGTGCCAGCAGCCCTCTAAGGGATCACTCCTACGAGCAGTACTTC.

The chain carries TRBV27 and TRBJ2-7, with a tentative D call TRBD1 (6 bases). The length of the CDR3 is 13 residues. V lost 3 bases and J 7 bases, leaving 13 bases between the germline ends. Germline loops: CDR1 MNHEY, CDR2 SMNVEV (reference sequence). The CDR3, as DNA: TGTGCCAGCAGTTTTCAGGGGAAGTTGGAGCAGTACTTC. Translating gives CASSFQGKLEQYF.

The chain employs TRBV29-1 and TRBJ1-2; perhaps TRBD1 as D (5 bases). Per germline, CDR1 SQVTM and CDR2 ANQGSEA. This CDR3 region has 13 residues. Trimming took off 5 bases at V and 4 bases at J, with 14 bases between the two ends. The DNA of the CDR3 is TGCAGCGTTAAGGAAGGGGCCGGCTATGGCTACACCTTC. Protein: CSVKEGAGYGYTF.

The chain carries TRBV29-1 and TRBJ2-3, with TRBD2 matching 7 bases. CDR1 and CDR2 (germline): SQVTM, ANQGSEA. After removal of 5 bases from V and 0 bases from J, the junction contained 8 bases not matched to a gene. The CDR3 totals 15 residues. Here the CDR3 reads CSVFVLAPSTDTQYF. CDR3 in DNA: TGCAGCGTTTTCGTACTAGCGCCTAGCACAGATACGCAGTATTTT.